This TCR beta chain was recovered during a study of prognosis after radiotherapy for stage I lung cancer. Looking at the study overall: Medical inoperability applied to all of the non-small cell lung cancer patients. Across the cohort, concurrent therapy accompanying stereotactic body radiotherapy was administered to no patient. Findings and caveats of the study: Before stereotactic body radiation therapy the median unique TCR clone count was around 10,000, and afterwards it fell to 6,861.

The CDR3 runs 13 residues. The germline gives CDR1 LNHDA, CDR2 SQIVND (reference sequence). The V gene lost 1 base and the J gene lost 6 bases, with 9 bases spanning the gap. Two-round multiplex PCR on genomic DNA was the method by which TCR beta CDR3 was amplified. The first round of PCR was done with primers that matched each TRBV and TRBJ gene. From the multiplex PCR reads, TCRdb called clonotypes with MiXCR, one entry per CDR3 protein. The sample carries several thousand distinct CDR3 sequences, 62% recorded once. This clonotype is medium-sized in the sample. Its antigen is still unknown. The origin of this receptor is a donor aged 50 or older with non-small cell lung cancer. The chain carries TRBV19 and TRBJ1-1; unclear D gene. Here the sequenced sample was PBMCs, taken before or after stereotactic body radiation therapy (not recorded which). CDR3 DNA sequence: TGTGCCAGTAGTATAGGTTTGGCTGCTGAAGCTTTCTTT. Its translation is CASSIGLAAEAFF.